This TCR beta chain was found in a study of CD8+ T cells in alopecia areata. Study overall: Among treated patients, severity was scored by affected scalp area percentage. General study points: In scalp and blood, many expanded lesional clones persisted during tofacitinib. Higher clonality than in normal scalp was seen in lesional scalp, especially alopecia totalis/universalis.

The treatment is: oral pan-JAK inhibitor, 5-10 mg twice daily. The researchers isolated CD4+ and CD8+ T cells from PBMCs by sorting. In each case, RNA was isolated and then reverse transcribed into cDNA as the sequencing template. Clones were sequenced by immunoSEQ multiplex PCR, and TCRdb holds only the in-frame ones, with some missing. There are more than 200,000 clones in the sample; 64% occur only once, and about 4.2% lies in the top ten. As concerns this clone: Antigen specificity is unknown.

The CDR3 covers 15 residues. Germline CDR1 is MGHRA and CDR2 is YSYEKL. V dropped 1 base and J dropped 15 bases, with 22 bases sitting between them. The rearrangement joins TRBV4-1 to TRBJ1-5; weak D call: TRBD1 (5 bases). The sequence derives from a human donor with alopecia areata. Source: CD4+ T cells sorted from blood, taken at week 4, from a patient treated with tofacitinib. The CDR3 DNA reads TGCGCCAGCAGCCAAGCCGGGACGGCGGTCAGGGAACGGCATTTT. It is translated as CASSQAGTAVRERHF.